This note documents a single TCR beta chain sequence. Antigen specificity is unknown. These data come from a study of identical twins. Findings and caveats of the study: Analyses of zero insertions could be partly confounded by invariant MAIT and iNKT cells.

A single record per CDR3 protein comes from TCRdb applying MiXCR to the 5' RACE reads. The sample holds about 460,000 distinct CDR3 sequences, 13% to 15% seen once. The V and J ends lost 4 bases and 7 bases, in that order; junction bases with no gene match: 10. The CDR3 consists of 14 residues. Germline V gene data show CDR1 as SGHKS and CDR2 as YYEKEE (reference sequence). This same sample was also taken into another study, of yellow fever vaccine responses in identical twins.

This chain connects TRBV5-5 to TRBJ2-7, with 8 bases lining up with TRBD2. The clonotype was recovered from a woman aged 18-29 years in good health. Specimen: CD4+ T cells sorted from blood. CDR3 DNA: TGTGCCAGCAGCCCCTCGGGGGGGCATCGTGAGCAGTACTTC. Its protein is CASSPSGGHREQYF.